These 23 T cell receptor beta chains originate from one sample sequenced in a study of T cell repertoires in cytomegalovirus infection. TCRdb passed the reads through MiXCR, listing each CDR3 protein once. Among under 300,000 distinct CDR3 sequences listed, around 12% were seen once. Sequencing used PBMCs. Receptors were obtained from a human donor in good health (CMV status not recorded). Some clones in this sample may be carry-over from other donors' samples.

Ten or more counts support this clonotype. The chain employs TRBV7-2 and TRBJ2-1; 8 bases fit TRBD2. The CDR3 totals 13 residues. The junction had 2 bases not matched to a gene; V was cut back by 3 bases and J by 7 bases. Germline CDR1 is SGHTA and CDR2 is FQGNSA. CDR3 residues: CASSFTSGNEQFF. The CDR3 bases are TGTGCCAGCAGCTTTACTAGCGGAAATGAGCAGTTCTTC.

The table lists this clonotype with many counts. In DNA, the CDR3 is TGTGCCAGCAGAAAGACAGGGAACAGATATTCTTATGGCTACACCTTC. Translation: CASRKTGNRYSYGYTF. The chain links TRBV12-3 or TRBV12-4 to TRBJ1-2, with TRBD1 matching 7 bases. V shed 6 bases, J shed 5 bases, and the junction held 15 bases outside the gene matches. This CDR3 has 16 residues.

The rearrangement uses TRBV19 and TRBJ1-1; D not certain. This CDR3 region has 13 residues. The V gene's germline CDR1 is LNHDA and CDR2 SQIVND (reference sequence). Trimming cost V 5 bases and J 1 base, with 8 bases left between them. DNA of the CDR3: TGTGCCAGTAGTGTCTCACGGAACACTGAAGCTTTCTTT. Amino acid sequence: CASSVSRNTEAFF. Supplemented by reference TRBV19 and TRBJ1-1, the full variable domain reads DGGITQSPKYLFRKEGQNVTLSCEQNLNHDAMYWYRQDPGQGLRLIYYSQIVNDFQKGDIAEGYSVSREKKESFPLTVTSAQKNPTAFYLCASSVSRNTEAFFGQGTRLTVV.

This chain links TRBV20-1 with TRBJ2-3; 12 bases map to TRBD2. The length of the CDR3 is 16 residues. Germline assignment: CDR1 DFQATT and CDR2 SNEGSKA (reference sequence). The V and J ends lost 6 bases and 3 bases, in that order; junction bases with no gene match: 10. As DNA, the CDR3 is TGCAGTGCGGTCGGCTGGACTAGCGGGACAACAGATACGCAGTATTTT. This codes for CSAVGWTSGTTDTQYF.

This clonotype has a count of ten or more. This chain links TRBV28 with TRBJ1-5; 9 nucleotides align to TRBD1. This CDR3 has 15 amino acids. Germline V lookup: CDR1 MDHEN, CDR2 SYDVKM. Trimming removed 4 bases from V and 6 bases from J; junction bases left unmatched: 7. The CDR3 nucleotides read TGTGCCAGCAGTTCGCGGGGACAGGGTGGTCAGCCCCAGCATTTT. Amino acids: CASSSRGQGGQPQHF. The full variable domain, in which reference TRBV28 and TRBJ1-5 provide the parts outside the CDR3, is DVKVTQSSRYLVKRTGEKVFLECVQDMDHENMFWYRQDPGLGLRLIYFSYDVKMKEKGDIPEGYSVSREKKERFSLILESASTNQTSMYLCASSSRGQGGQPQHFGDGTRLSIL.

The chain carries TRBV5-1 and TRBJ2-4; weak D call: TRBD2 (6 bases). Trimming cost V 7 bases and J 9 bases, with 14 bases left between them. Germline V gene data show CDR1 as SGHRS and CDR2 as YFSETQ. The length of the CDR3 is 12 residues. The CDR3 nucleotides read TGCGCCAGCGGGGAGGACTTTTCCATTCAGTACTTC. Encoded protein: CASGEDFSIQYF.

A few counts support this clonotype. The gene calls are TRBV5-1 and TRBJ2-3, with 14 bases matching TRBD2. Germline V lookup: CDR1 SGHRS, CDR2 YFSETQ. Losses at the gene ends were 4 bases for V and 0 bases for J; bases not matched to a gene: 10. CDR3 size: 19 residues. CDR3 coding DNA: TGCGCCAGCAGCAGCGGACTAGCGGGGGGTTCTTCTAGCACAGATACGCAGTATTTT. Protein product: CASSSGLAGGSSSTDTQYF.

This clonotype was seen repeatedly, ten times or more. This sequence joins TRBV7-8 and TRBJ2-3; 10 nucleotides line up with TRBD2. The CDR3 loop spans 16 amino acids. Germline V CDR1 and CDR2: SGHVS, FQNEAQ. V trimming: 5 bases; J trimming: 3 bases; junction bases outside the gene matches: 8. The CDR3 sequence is CASSTPRGLATDTQYF. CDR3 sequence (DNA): TGTGCCAGCAGCACCCCACGGGGACTAGCGACAGATACGCAGTATTTT.

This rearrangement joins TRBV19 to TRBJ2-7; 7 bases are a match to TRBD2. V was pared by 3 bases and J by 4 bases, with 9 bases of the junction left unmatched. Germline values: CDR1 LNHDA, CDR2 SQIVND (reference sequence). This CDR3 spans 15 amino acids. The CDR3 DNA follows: TGTGCCAGTAGTATTTCCCGGGGGGTCCTATACGAGCAGTACTTC. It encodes CASSISRGVLYEQYF.

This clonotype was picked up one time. The CDR3 protein is CASSLATGGQETQYF. CDR3 coding DNA: TGCGCCAGCAGCTTGGCCACAGGGGGCCAGGAGACCCAGTACTTC. This sequence joins TRBV5-1 and TRBJ2-5; 9 bases match TRBD1. The V gene end was trimmed by 0 bases and the J gene end by 5 bases; junction bases not matched to a gene: 5. The CDR3 has 15 residues. CDR1 is SGHRS, CDR2 YFSETQ, per germline. The variable domain in full, with the rest retrieved from reference TRBV5-1 and TRBJ2-5, is KAGVTQTPRYLIKTRGQQVTLSCSPISGHRSVSWYQQTPGQGLQFLFEYFSETQRNKGNFPGRFSGRQFSNSRSEMNVSTLELGDSALYLCASSLATGGQETQYFGPGTRLLVL.

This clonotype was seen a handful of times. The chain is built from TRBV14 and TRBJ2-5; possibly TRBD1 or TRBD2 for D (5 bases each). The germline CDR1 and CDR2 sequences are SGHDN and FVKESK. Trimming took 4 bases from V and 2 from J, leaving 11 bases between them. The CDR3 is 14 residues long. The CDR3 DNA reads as TGTGCCAGCAGCCCTCGGGACGGACAAGAGACCCAGTACTTC. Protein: CASSPRDGQETQYF.

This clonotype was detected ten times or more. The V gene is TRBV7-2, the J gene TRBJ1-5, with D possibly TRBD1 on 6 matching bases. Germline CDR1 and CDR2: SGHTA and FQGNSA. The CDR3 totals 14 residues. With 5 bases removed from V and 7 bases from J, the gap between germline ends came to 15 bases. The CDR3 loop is CASSQNREGQPQHF. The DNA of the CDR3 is TGTGCCAGCAGCCAAAACAGGGAGGGGCAGCCCCAGCATTTT.

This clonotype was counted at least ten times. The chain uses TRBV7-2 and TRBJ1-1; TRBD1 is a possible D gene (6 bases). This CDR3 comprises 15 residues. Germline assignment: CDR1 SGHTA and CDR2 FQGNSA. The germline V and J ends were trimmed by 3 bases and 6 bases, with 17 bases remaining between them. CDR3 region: CASSFEFRGTSEAFF. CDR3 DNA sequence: TGTGCCAGCAGCTTCGAATTTAGGGGGACCTCTGAAGCTTTCTTT. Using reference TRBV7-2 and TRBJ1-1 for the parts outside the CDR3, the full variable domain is GAGVSQSPSNKVTEKGKDVELRCDPISGHTALYWYRQSLGQGLEFLIYFQGNSAPDKSGLPSDRFSAERTGGSVSTLTIQRTQQEDSAVYLCASSFEFRGTSEAFFGQGTRLTVV.

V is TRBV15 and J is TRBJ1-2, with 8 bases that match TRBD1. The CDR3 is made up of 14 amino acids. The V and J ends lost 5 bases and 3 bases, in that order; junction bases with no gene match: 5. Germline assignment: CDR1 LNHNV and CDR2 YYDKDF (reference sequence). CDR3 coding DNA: TGTGCCACCAGCTTCGACAGGGGAGACTATGGCTACACCTTC. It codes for CATSFDRGDYGYTF.

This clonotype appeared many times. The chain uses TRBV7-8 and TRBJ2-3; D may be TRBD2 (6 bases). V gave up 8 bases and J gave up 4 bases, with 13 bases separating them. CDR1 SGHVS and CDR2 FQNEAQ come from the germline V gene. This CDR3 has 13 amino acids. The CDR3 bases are TGTGCCAGCGATCTGGGGACTCCAGATACGCAGTATTTT. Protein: CASDLGTPDTQYF.

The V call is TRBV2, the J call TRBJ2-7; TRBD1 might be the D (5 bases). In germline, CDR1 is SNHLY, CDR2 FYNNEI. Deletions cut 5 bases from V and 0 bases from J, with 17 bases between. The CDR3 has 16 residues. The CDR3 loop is CASSTTGSPSSYEQYF. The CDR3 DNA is TGTGCCAGCAGTACCACAGGTTCCCCGAGCTCCTACGAGCAGTACTTC.

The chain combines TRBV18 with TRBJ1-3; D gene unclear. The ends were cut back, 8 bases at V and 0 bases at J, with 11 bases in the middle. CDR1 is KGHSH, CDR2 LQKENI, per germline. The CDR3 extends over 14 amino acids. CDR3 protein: CASTEGPSGNTIYF. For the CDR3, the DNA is TGTGCCAGCACGGAAGGTCCCTCTGGAAACACCATATATTTT.

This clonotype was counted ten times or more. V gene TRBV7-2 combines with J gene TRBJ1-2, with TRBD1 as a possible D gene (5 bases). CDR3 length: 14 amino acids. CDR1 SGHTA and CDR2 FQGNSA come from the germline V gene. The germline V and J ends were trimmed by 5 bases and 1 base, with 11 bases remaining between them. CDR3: CASSRWGSNYGYTF. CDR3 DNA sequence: TGTGCCAGCAGCCGGTGGGGCAGTAACTATGGCTACACCTTC.

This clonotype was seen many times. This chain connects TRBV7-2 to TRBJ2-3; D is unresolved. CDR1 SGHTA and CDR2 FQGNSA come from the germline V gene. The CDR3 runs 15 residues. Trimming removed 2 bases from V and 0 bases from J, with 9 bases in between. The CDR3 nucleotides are TGTGCCAGCAGCTTATTGGATGGCAGCACAGATACGCAGTATTTT. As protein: CASSLLDGSTDTQYF.

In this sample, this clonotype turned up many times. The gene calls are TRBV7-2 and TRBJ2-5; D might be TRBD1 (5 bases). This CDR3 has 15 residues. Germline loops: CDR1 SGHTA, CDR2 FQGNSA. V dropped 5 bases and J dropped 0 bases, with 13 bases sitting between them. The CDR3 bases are TGTGCCAGCAGCCCACAGACAGACAACCAAGAGACCCAGTACTTC. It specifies CASSPQTDNQETQYF.

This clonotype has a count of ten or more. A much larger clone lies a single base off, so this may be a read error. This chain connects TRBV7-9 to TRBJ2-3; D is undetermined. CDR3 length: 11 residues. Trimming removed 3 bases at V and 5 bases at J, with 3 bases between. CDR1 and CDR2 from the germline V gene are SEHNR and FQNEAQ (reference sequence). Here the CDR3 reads CASSFIDTQYF. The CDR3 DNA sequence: TGTGCCAGCAGCTTCATAGATACGCAGTATTTT.

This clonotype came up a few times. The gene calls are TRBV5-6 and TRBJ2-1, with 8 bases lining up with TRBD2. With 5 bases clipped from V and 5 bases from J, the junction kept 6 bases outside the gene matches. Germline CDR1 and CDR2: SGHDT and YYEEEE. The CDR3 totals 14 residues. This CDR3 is CASSVAGTDNEQFF. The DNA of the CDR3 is TGTGCCAGCAGTGTAGCGGGAACGGACAATGAGCAGTTCTTC.

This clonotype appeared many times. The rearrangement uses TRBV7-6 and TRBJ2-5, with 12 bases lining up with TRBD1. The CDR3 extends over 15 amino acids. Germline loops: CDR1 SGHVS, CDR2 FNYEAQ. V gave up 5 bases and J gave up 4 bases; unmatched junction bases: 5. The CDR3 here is CASSPGTGGGETQYF. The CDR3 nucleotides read TGTGCCAGCAGCCCTGGGACAGGGGGCGGAGAGACCCAGTACTTC. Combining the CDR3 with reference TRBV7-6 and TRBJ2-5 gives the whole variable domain GAGVSQSPRYKVTKRGQDVALRCDPISGHVSLYWYRQALGQGPEFLTYFNYEAQQDKSGLPNDRFSAERPEGSISTLTIQRTEQRDSAMYRCASSPGTGGGETQYFGPGTRLLVL.